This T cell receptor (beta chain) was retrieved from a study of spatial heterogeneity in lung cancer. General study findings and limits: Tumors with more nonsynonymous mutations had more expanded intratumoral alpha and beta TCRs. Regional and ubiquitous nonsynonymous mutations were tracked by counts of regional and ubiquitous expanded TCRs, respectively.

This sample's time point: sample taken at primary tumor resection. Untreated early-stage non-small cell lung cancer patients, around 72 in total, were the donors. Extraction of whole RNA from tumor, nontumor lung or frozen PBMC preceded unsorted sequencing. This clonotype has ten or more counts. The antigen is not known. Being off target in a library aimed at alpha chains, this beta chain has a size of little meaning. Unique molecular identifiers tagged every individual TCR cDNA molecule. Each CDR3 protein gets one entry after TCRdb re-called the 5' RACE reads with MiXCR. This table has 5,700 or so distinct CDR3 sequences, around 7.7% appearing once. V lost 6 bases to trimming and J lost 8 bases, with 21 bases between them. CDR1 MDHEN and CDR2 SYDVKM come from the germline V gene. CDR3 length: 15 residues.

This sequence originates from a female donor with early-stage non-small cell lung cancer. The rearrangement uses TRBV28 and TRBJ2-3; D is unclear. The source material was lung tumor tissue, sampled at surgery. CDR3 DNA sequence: TGTGCCAGCAGCCTTTCGGAGACACCCTTAGCTACGCAGTATTTT. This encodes CASSLSETPLATQYF.